Each of the 17 T cell receptor beta chains below was sequenced from the same sample in a study of human T cells and chemical hapten exposure (dated by TCRdb to the early 2020s). This sample's time point label indicates: patch test 2, 6 weeks after DPC sensitization. The treatment or condition label for this specimen denotes: therapeutic diphenylcyclopropenone sensitization with weekly scalp DPC. Library construction relied on RACE. The instrument was a NextSeq 500. The raw public data were reprocessed by TCRdb itself: fastp quality trimming at Q25, MiXCR clonotype calling, in-frame beta chains only. Rows are combined by CDR3 protein, so each entry shows the most common genes and DNA. The sample has roughly 94,000 distinct CDR3 sequences on record, approximately 8.6% of them singletons. 2% to 2.5% of the sample comes from the top ten. Specimen: whole blood, collected in connection with sensitization to the hapten diphenylcyclopropenone (DPC). The receptors were sampled from a woman in her 40s with alopecia areata. Some clones in this sample may be carry-over from other donors' samples.

The rearrangement uses TRBV3-1 and TRBJ1-2; 7 bases map to TRBD1. The CDR3 sequence is 14 residues long. V was clipped by 1 base and J by 6 bases; unmatched bases: 5. Germline CDR1 LGHDT, CDR2 YNNKEL (reference sequence). The CDR3 DNA is TGTGCCAGCAGCCAAGCTCTGACAGGGCATGGCTACACCTTC. It translates to CASSQALTGHGYTF.

Ten or more counts support this clonotype. The chain links TRBV27 to TRBJ1-6, with TRBD1 identical over 11 bases. Germline CDR1 is MNHEY and CDR2 is SMNVEV (reference sequence). J lost 10 bases, V lost 4 bases, and 3 bases had no gene match. The CDR3 is 14 residues long. For the CDR3, the DNA is TGTGCCAGCAGTTGGGGGACAGGGGGATCACCCCTCCACTTT. This encodes CASSWGTGGSPLHF.

This clonotype was counted at least ten times. V is TRBV20-1 and J is TRBJ2-7; weak D call: TRBD2 (5 bases). The CDR3 totals 12 residues. Germline assignment: CDR1 DFQATT and CDR2 SNEGSKA (reference sequence). The V end was cut by 3 bases, the J end by 3 bases, with 9 bases between. DNA for the CDR3: TGCAGTGCTAGCGACGGGGTCTACGAGCAGTACTTC. As protein: CSASDGVYEQYF.

The V gene is TRBV29-1, the J gene TRBJ2-7, with TRBD2 matching over 11 bases. This CDR3 contains 14 residues. Trimming cost V 6 bases and J 0 bases; bases outside gene matches: 4. Germline loops: CDR1 SQVTM, CDR2 ANQGSEA. The CDR3 reads CSVGTSGVSYEQYF. CDR3 coding DNA: TGCAGCGTGGGGACTAGCGGAGTCTCCTACGAGCAGTACTTC.

This clonotype was recorded at least ten times. The chain links TRBV3-1 to TRBJ2-3, with a possible D match to TRBD2 (5 bases). CDR3 length: 14 amino acids. V was pared by 0 bases and J by 4 bases, with 8 bases between. CDR1 is LGHDT and CDR2 is YNNKEL in the germline V gene (reference sequence). The CDR3 is CASSQDAGADTQYF. DNA for the CDR3: TGTGCCAGCAGCCAAGACGCCGGGGCAGATACGCAGTATTTT.

This clonotype was detected a few times. V and J are TRBV6-2 or TRBV6-3 and TRBJ2-2; 7 bases are shared with TRBD2. The CDR3 covers 19 residues. The germline V gene encodes CDR1 MNHEY and CDR2 SVGEGT. V lost 2 bases, J lost 4 bases, and 16 bases stayed unmatched. CDR3 in amino acids: CASSYVSHRGGSPTGELFF. The CDR3 nucleotides are TGTGCCAGCAGTTACGTTAGCCATCGCGGCGGGAGTCCCACCGGGGAGCTGTTTTTT.

The chain employs TRBV7-9 and TRBJ2-1, with 11 positions matching TRBD2. CDR1 and CDR2 from the germline V gene are SEHNR and FQNEAQ (reference sequence). With 2 bases clipped from V and 6 bases from J, the junction kept 18 bases outside the gene matches. This CDR3 has 20 residues. CDR3 sequence (DNA): TGTGCCAGCAGCTTATCGCCGGGACTAGCGGCCCCTAGGGGGGCCAATGAGCAGTTCTTC. Protein: CASSLSPGLAAPRGANEQFF.

This clonotype was detected only a few times. This chain joins TRBV28 and TRBJ1-1; D gene uncertain. This CDR3 is built from 14 residues. V lost 1 base and J lost 5, with 11 bases in between. In germline, CDR1 is MDHEN, CDR2 SYDVKM. The CDR3 reads CASSLSGPPTEAFF. CDR3 DNA: TGTGCCAGCAGTTTATCTGGACCCCCGACTGAAGCTTTCTTT.

This clonotype was recorded at least ten times. The chain combines TRBV12-3 or TRBV12-4 with TRBJ2-1, with TRBD1 matching over 7 bases. The CDR3 runs to 14 residues. The V and J ends lost 4 bases and 9 bases, in that order; junction bases with no gene match: 9. The CDR3 DNA follows: TGTGCCAGCAGTTACAGGGGCACTAGAAGTGAGCAGTTCTTC. Encoded protein: CASSYRGTRSEQFF.

In this sample, this clonotype turned up a few times. CDR3: CASSPGSYEQYF. The CDR3 DNA reads TGTGCCAGCAGCCCAGGTTCCTACGAGCAGTACTTC. The chain couples TRBV7-9 to TRBJ2-7; the D is unclear. The CDR3 is made up of 12 amino acids. CDR1 and CDR2 (germline): SEHNR, FQNEAQ (reference sequence). V was shortened by 5 bases and J by 1 base, with 6 bases between the two germline ends. Supplemented by reference TRBV7-9 and TRBJ2-7, the full variable domain reads DTGVSQNPRHKITKRGQNVTFRCDPISEHNRLYWYRQTLGQGPEFLTYFQNEAQLEKSRLLSDRFSAERPKGSFSTLEIQRTEQGDSAMYLCASSPGSYEQYFGPGTRLTVT.

This clonotype has just a few counts. This rearrangement joins TRBV11-1 to TRBJ2-1; D is unresolved. Per the germline V gene, CDR1 is SGHAT and CDR2 is FQDESV (reference sequence). This CDR3 contains 12 residues. With 4 bases removed from V and 4 bases from J, the gap between germline ends came to 5 bases. CDR3 sequence (DNA): TGTGCCAGCAGCTCCCAATACAATGAGCAGTTCTTC. Protein product: CASSSQYNEQFF.

Only a few counts were recorded for this clonotype. The J gene is TRBJ2-3, the V gene TRBV7-9, with 10 bases fitting TRBD1. V shed 5 bases, J shed 2 bases, and the junction held 4 bases outside the gene matches. The length of the CDR3 is 15 residues. In germline, CDR1 is SEHNR, CDR2 FQNEAQ (reference sequence). CDR3 protein: CASSTGTGATDTQYF. The CDR3 nucleotides are TGTGCCAGCAGCACGGGGACAGGGGCCACAGATACGCAGTATTTT.

This clonotype was recorded a few times. V gene TRBV28 combines with J gene TRBJ2-7; a weak D match, TRBD1 (6 bases). Germline V lookup: CDR1 MDHEN, CDR2 SYDVKM. There are 13 residues in the CDR3. The ends were cut back, 5 bases at V and 5 bases at J, with 13 bases in the middle. The CDR3 here is CASSPGHVDEQYF. DNA of the CDR3: TGTGCCAGCAGTCCGGGACATGTCGACGAGCAGTACTTC. The complete variable domain, with remaining parts taken from reference TRBV28 and TRBJ2-7, reads DVKVTQSSRYLVKRTGEKVFLECVQDMDHENMFWYRQDPGLGLRLIYFSYDVKMKEKGDIPEGYSVSREKKERFSLILESASTNQTSMYLCASSPGHVDEQYFGPGTRLTVT.

This clonotype was seen many times. The J gene is TRBJ2-1, the V gene TRBV7-9; D call uncertain. The CDR3 is 14 residues long. Germline V gene data show CDR1 as SEHNR and CDR2 as FQNEAQ (reference sequence). The V and J ends lost 0 bases and 6 bases respectively, with 9 bases between them. The CDR3 DNA reads as TGTGCCAGCAGCTTAGCCGGCCCCACCAATGAGCAGTTCTTC. Translated, it gives CASSLAGPTNEQFF.

This clonotype was detected only a few times. The rearrangement uses TRBV7-2 and TRBJ2-7; TRBD2 agrees at 11 bases. From germline, CDR1 is SGHTA and CDR2 FQGNSA. CDR3 length: 16 amino acids. With 5 bases clipped from V and 0 bases from J, the junction kept 6 bases outside the gene matches. In nucleotides, the CDR3 is TGTGCCAGCAGCCCGGATAGCGGGAGGGCCTCCTACGAGCAGTACTTC. It encodes CASSPDSGRASYEQYF. The entire variable domain, with the rest obtained from reference TRBV7-2 and TRBJ2-7, is as follows: GAGVSQSPSNKVTEKGKDVELRCDPISGHTALYWYRQSLGQGLEFLIYFQGNSAPDKSGLPSDRFSAERTGGSVSTLTIQRTQQEDSAVYLCASSPDSGRASYEQYFGPGTRLTVT.

The chain has TRBV28 and TRBJ1-5; D gene uncertain. Trimming pared 5 bases from V and 2 bases from J, leaving 10 bases between. From germline, CDR1 is MDHEN and CDR2 SYDVKM. The CDR3 consists of 14 residues. This CDR3 is CASSLDTRNQPQHF. In DNA form, the CDR3 reads TGTGCCAGCAGTCTCGACACCCGCAATCAGCCCCAGCATTTT.

This CDR3 reads CSAYGSSEQYF. The CDR3 nucleotides read TGCAGCGCATACGGGAGTAGCGAGCAGTACTTC. The chain recombines TRBV29-1 with TRBJ2-7; D is perhaps TRBD2 (6 bases). This CDR3 is built from 11 residues. CDR1 and CDR2 from the germline V gene are SQVTM and ANQGSEA. The V and J ends lost 7 bases and 6 bases respectively, with 13 bases between them.